This T cell receptor (beta chain) was recorded in a study of PD-1 blockade in mismatch repair-deficient tumors (dated by TCRdb to about 2017). For the wider study: The trial enrolled just over 85 consecutive patients with under 15 mismatch repair-deficient cancer types between late 2013 and 2016, all previously treated and progressing. Tumor-associated T cell clones were tracked in the peripheral blood of patients responding to PD-1 blockade by deep sequencing of TCR CDR3 regions.

The investigation overall reported the following: Tumor-resident clones, often undetectable in blood before treatment, expanded rapidly after pembrolizumab and then contracted, generally before radiologic responses.

As to this clone: Its antigen is not yet known. It has no much larger one-base neighbor in the sample; base qualities were not kept.

The library was produced with the immunoSEQ multiplex PCR assay. Entries here come from immuneACCESS through TCRdb and include only in-frame sequences with V and J called. Some clones fail to appear in such tables; in the studies checked, an unresolved V gene covers under half of the shortfall, and the cause of the remainder is unknown. In all, the sample holds about 79,000 clones, and more than 80% of those were seen once. The ten largest clonotypes hold less than 6.5% of the sample. At the junction V is shortened by 7 bases and J by 2 bases, with 8 bases in between. The CDR3 sequence holds 13 residues, the cysteine and phenylalanine included. Only CDR3 DNA is held: 39 bases, read in frame from base 1. For CDR1 and CDR2, the germline V gene lists MGHDK and SYGVNS. Mismatch repair deficiency in every enrolled patient was established by polymerase chain reaction or immunohistochemistry. TCR sequencing was carried out for three patients who responded to pembrolizumab therapy. The phase II trial prospectively tested pembrolizumab PD-1 blockade in advanced mismatch repair-deficient cancers regardless of tissue of origin. Peripheral blood T cell samples were collected serially, before PD-1 blockade began and at several time points afterward. Blood sampling times were expressed in weeks after the first pembrolizumab dose.

The clonotype originates from an adult with mismatch repair-deficient cancer. The rearrangement combines TRBV25-1 with TRBJ2-2; no D gene call is confident. Material: peripheral blood, obtained 44 weeks after starting pembrolizumab. The CDR3 region: CASTDGNTGELFF. In nucleotides, the sequence is TGTGCCAGCACAGACGGCAACACCGGGGAGCTGTTTTTT.